Below are 25 T cell receptor beta chains sequenced from a single sample in a study of blood T cell repertoires in COVID-19. Sequenced by immunoSEQ multiplex PCR; TCRdb stores in-frame clones only, minus some. The sample lists roughly 120,000 clones, approximately 80% occurring once. The specimen was peripheral blood. Receptors originate from a man aged 45 to 65 with acute or convalescent COVID-19.

This clone was detected only a few times. The chain combines TRBV5-1 with TRBJ2-7, with 12 bases fitting TRBD2. The CDR3 consists of 18 residues. V gave up 5 bases and J gave up 3 bases; unmatched junction bases: 15. Germline CDR1 and CDR2: SGHRS and YFSETQ. CDR3: CASSQRTSGNLQGYEQYF. In DNA form, the CDR3 reads TGCGCCAGCAGTCAGAGGACTAGCGGGAACCTTCAGGGCTACGAGCAGTACTTC.

The J gene is TRBJ2-7, the V gene TRBV20-1; 12 bases map to TRBD2. The CDR3 totals 16 residues. The trim removed 3 bases at V and 3 bases at J, leaving 9 bases unmatched. Looked up from germline, CDR1 is DFQATT and CDR2 is SNEGSKA (reference sequence). CDR3 nucleotide sequence: TGCAGTGCTAGTTCCGCTGGACTAGCGGGAATCTACGAGCAGTACTTC. Translating it yields CSASSAGLAGIYEQYF.

The chain has TRBV5-6 and TRBJ1-2; maybe TRBD1 (6 bases). In germline, CDR1 is SGHDT, CDR2 YYEEEE. The CDR3 contains 15 residues. Deletions cut 1 base from V and 8 bases from J, with 18 bases between. The CDR3 region is CASSLRGGALGGYTF. Written as DNA, the CDR3 is TGTGCCAGCAGCTTGCGAGGGGGGGCTTTAGGAGGCTACACCTTC.

The chain links TRBV7-2 to TRBJ2-5; 9 nucleotides align to TRBD1. Germline CDR1 reads SGHTA; CDR2 reads FQGNSA. V trimming: 5 bases; J trimming: 4 bases; junction bases outside the gene matches: 8. The CDR3 runs 15 residues. CDR3 loop: CASSPDRGRGETQYF. For the CDR3, the DNA is TGTGCCAGCAGCCCGGACAGGGGACGCGGAGAGACCCAGTACTTC.

The J gene is TRBJ2-1, the V gene TRBV19; 8 positions agree with TRBD1. V gave up 2 bases and J gave up 7 bases; unmatched junction bases: 7. The length of the CDR3 is 15 residues. CDR1 and CDR2 from the germline V gene are LNHDA and SQIVND (reference sequence). The CDR3 DNA is TGTGCCAGTAGTATATCAGGGGGCGTTCAGAATGAGCAGTTCTTC. This gives the protein CASSISGGVQNEQFF.

V and J are TRBV5-1 and TRBJ2-1; no definite D call. The CDR3 consists of 13 residues. The V gene lost 4 bases and the J gene lost 7 bases, with 12 bases spanning the gap. The V gene's germline CDR1 is SGHRS and CDR2 YFSETQ. The CDR3 reads CASSLLRPNEQFF. For the CDR3, the DNA is TGCGCCAGCAGCCTACTCCGCCCAAATGAGCAGTTCTTC.

The chain recombines TRBV5-1 with TRBJ1-1, with TRBD1 matching 7 bases. With 0 bases clipped from V and 6 bases from J, the junction kept 11 bases outside the gene matches. Germline values: CDR1 SGHRS, CDR2 YFSETQ. This CDR3 has 16 amino acids. CDR3 amino acids: CASSLELTGASAEAFF. CDR3 in DNA: TGCGCCAGCAGCTTGGAACTTACAGGGGCAAGCGCTGAAGCTTTCTTT.

The sample holds a few counts of this clone. The chain carries TRBV19 and TRBJ2-5; 8 nucleotides agree with TRBD1. CDR3 length equals 14 residues. With 5 bases clipped from V and 4 bases from J, the junction kept 6 bases outside the gene matches. CDR1 LNHDA and CDR2 SQIVND come from the germline V gene (reference sequence). CDR3 bases: TGTGCCAGTAGTCGACAGGGGAATGGAGAGACCCAGTACTTC. It translates to CASSRQGNGETQYF.

In its sample, this clone was seen a few times. The chain combines TRBV4-1 with TRBJ1-5, with D tentatively TRBD1 (5 bases). V dropped 1 base and J dropped 1 base, with 11 bases sitting between them. Germline V gives CDR1 MGHRA, CDR2 YSYEKL. This CDR3 region has 16 residues. CDR3 amino acids: CASSQGWGRSNQPQHF. The CDR3 bases are TGCGCCAGCAGCCAAGGGTGGGGCAGGAGCAATCAGCCCCAGCATTTT.

This clone has only one observation. This chain uses TRBV5-4 with TRBJ1-2; D perhaps matches TRBD1 (5 bases). Trimming stripped 4 bases from V and 6 bases from J, with 16 bases between. The length of the CDR3 is 14 residues. Looked up from germline, CDR1 is SGHNT and CDR2 is YYREEE (reference sequence). The CDR3 protein is CASSHSGLGDGYTF. CDR3 bases: TGTGCCAGCAGCCACTCGGGACTTGGGGATGGCTACACCTTC.

The chain recombines TRBV19 with TRBJ2-1, with D unresolved. Germline values: CDR1 LNHDA, CDR2 SQIVND (reference sequence). The CDR3 sequence is 13 residues long. V dropped 7 bases and J dropped 0 bases, with 7 bases sitting between them. Here the CDR3 reads CASTASSYNEQFF. The CDR3 DNA follows: TGTGCCAGTACAGCTAGCTCCTACAATGAGCAGTTCTTC.

The chain employs TRBV9 and TRBJ1-3, with 7 positions matching TRBD1. The V segment lost 4 bases and the J segment 0 bases; nucleotides outside the gene matches: 4. Germline V lookup: CDR1 SGDLS, CDR2 YYNGEE. The CDR3 sequence is 15 residues long. The CDR3 DNA reads as TGTGCCAGCAGCCCAGGGACAGTCTCTGGAAACACCATATATTTT. The encoded protein is CASSPGTVSGNTIYF. The full variable domain, its missing parts supplied by reference TRBV9 and TRBJ1-3, is DSGVTQTPKHLITATGQRVTLRCSPRSGDLSVYWYQQSLDQGLQFLIQYYNGEERAKGNILERFSAQQFPDLHSELNLSSLELGDSALYFCASSPGTVSGNTIYFGEGSWLTVV.

The chain joins TRBV29-1 to TRBJ2-2; 14 nucleotides match TRBD2. Germline CDR1 is SQVTM and CDR2 is ANQGSEA. V lost 6 bases, J lost 4 bases, and 13 bases stayed unmatched. The CDR3 totals 18 residues. The CDR3 here is CSVGTGTSGRSGTGELFF. CDR3 nucleotide sequence: TGCAGCGTGGGTACCGGGACTAGCGGGAGAAGTGGCACCGGGGAGCTGTTTTTT.

The chain uses TRBV5-6 and TRBJ2-5; D gene ambiguous. The V end lost 5 bases, the J end lost 5 bases, and 7 bases lay between the germline ends. This CDR3 comprises 11 residues. CDR1 and CDR2 (germline): SGHDT, YYEEEE. The CDR3 region has the DNA TGTGCCAGCAGGAACCGGGAGACCCAGTACTTC. Translated, it gives CASRNRETQYF.

CDR3 sequence reads: CASSFRGTGNTIYF. The DNA for the CDR3 is TGTGCCAGCAGCTTTCGGGGGACTGGAAACACCATATATTTT. The V and J genes are TRBV7-8 and TRBJ1-3; the D gene is possibly TRBD1 (5 bases). There are 14 residues in the CDR3. Germline V lookup: CDR1 SGHVS, CDR2 FQNEAQ. V lost 3 bases and J 2 bases, leaving 8 bases between the germline ends.

This chain links TRBV7-2 with TRBJ2-7; D gene uncertain. Germline values: CDR1 SGHTA, CDR2 FQGNSA. The CDR3 length is 12 residues. The V gene lost 5 bases and the J gene lost 7 bases, with 12 bases spanning the gap. CDR3 region: CASSPRGREQYF. The DNA for the CDR3 is TGTGCCAGCAGCCCGCGTGGTCGGGAGCAGTACTTC.

This clone has just one count. The chain recombines TRBV21-1 with TRBJ1-5; whether TRBD1, the table's D call, matches the DNA was not checked. TRBV21-1 is a known pseudogene. The CDR3 has 18 residues. CDR3 in amino acids: CASSKAEQGIWIDQPQHF. In DNA, the CDR3 is TGTGCCAGCAGCAAAGCTGAACAGGGTATATGGATTGATCAGCCCCAGCATTTT.

The rearrangement uses TRBV7-3 and TRBJ2-5; D not resolved. Germline V CDR1 and CDR2: SGHTA, FQGTGA. CDR3 length: 13 residues. The germline V and J ends were trimmed by 5 bases and 4 bases, with 11 bases remaining between them. CDR3 amino acids: CASSPNPGETQYF. CDR3 bases: TGTGCCAGCAGCCCCAACCCCGGAGAGACCCAGTACTTC.

V is TRBV28 and J is TRBJ1-5, with D maybe TRBD1 (6 bases). Deletions cut 7 bases from V and 2 bases from J, with 15 bases between. Germline loops: CDR1 MDHEN, CDR2 SYDVKM. The CDR3 is made up of 15 amino acids. The CDR3 DNA reads TGTGCCAGCACTACCAACAGGGCGGGCAATCAGCCCCAGCATTTT. Translated, it gives CASTTNRAGNQPQHF.

In this sample, this clone turned up a few times. The J gene is TRBJ2-5, the V gene TRBV9; the match to TRBD1 covers 9 bases. Germline trimming cut 3 bases from V and 5 bases from J; bases unmatched to any gene: 8. Germline V lookup: CDR1 SGDLS, CDR2 YYNGEE. This CDR3 region has 15 residues. CDR3 region: CASSGSGQGIETQYF. DNA of the CDR3: TGTGCCAGCAGCGGATCTGGACAGGGGATTGAGACCCAGTACTTC. Full variable domain (outside the CDR3, taken from reference TRBV9 and TRBJ2-5): DSGVTQTPKHLITATGQRVTLRCSPRSGDLSVYWYQQSLDQGLQFLIQYYNGEERAKGNILERFSAQQFPDLHSELNLSSLELGDSALYFCASSGSGQGIETQYFGPGTRLLVL.

The genes are TRBV19 and TRBJ2-3, with D uncertain. The germline V and J ends were trimmed by 5 bases and 0 bases, with 15 bases remaining between them. There are 16 residues in the CDR3. The germline V gene encodes CDR1 LNHDA and CDR2 SQIVND (reference sequence). The CDR3 reads CASSVSLATSTDTQYF. The CDR3 nucleotides read TGTGCCAGTAGTGTATCACTGGCGACTAGCACAGATACGCAGTATTTT.

The V gene is TRBV7-8, the J gene TRBJ2-7; the match to TRBD1 covers 10 bases. V lost 3 bases to trimming and J lost 4 bases; unmatched junction nucleotides: 3. This CDR3 spans 14 amino acids. Germline V gene lookup returns CDR1 SGHVS and CDR2 FQNEAQ. In DNA form, the CDR3 reads TGTGCCAGCAGCTTGGGACAGGGGTGGTACGAGCAGTACTTC. Its translation: CASSLGQGWYEQYF. Using reference TRBV7-8 and TRBJ2-7 for the parts outside the CDR3, the full variable domain is GAGVSQSPRYKVAKRGQDVALRCDPISGHVSLFWYQQALGQGPEFLTYFQNEAQLDKSGLPSDRFFAERPEGSVSTLKIQRTQQEDSAVYLCASSLGQGWYEQYFGPGTRLTVT.

The V gene is TRBV7-9, the J gene TRBJ1-5, with 7 bases that match TRBD1. The CDR3 runs to 14 residues. Germline values: CDR1 SEHNR, CDR2 FQNEAQ (reference sequence). V lost 5 bases and J lost 2; bases outside the gene matches: 3. CDR3 sequence (DNA): TGTGCCAGCAGCCAGCAGGGGGGCAATCAGCCCCAGCATTTT. Its translation is CASSQQGGNQPQHF.

The chain uses TRBV27 and TRBJ2-3; 7 nucleotides match TRBD1. Germline V gene sequence: CDR1 MNHEY, CDR2 SMNVEV (reference sequence). The CDR3 covers 16 residues. V shed 5 bases, J shed 0 bases, and the junction held 8 bases outside the gene matches. This CDR3 is CASSTGVLSSTDTQYF. CDR3 sequence (DNA): TGTGCCAGCAGTACAGGGGTTCTCTCTAGCACAGATACGCAGTATTTT.

Notes on this clone: One end of the junction does not line up with germline, which may come from a read error. The chain uses TRBV19 and TRBJ1-6; D unclear. The V gene's germline CDR1 is LNHDA and CDR2 SQIVND (reference sequence). There are 16 residues in the CDR3. CDR3 bases: TGTGCCAGTAGTATAGGAAGCGACCTCAGAGGGTCACCCCCCCACTTT. It translates to CASSIGSDLRGSPPHF.